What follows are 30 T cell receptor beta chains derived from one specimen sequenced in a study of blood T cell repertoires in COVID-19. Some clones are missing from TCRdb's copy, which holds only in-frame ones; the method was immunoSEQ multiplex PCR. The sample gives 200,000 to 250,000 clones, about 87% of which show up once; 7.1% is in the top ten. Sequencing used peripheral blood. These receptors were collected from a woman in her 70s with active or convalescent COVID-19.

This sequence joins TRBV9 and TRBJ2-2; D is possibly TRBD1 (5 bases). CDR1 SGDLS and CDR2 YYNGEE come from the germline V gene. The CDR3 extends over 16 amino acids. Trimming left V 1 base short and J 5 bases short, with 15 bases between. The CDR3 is CASSVLAAGPTGELFF. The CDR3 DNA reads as TGTGCCAGCAGCGTATTGGCGGCAGGGCCGACCGGGGAGCTGTTTTTT. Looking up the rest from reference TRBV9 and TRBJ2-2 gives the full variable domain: DSGVTQTPKHLITATGQRVTLRCSPRSGDLSVYWYQQSLDQGLQFLIQYYNGEERAKGNILERFSAQQFPDLHSELNLSSLELGDSALYFCASSVLAAGPTGELFFGEGSRLTVL.

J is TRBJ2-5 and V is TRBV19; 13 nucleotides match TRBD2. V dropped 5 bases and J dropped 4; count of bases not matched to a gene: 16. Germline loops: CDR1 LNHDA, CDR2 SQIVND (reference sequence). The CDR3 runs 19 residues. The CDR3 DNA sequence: TGTGCCAGTAGTTATACAGGTTTTACTAGCGGGGGGGCGTCAGAGACCCAGTACTTC. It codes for CASSYTGFTSGGASETQYF. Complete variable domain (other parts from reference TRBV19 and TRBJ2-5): DGGITQSPKYLFRKEGQNVTLSCEQNLNHDAMYWYRQDPGQGLRLIYYSQIVNDFQKGDIAEGYSVSREKKESFPLTVTSAQKNPTAFYLCASSYTGFTSGGASETQYFGPGTRLLVL.

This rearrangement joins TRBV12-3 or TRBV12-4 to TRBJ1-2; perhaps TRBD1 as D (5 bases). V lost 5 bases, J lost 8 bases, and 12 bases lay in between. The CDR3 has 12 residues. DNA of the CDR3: TGTGCCAGCAGTCCTGACAGATTGGGCTACACCTTC. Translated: CASSPDRLGYTF.

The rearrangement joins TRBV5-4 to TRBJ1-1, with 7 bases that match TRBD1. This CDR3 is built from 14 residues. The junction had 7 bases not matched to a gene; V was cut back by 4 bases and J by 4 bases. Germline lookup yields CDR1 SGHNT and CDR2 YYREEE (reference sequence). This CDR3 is CASSIDRAVTEAFF. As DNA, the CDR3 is TGTGCCAGCAGCATAGACAGGGCCGTCACTGAAGCTTTCTTT.

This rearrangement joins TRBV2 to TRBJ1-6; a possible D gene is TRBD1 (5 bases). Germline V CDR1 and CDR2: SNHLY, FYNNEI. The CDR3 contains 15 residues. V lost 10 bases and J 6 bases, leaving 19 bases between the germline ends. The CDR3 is CATTRAPGRNSPLHF. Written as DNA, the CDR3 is TGTGCCACTACAAGGGCCCCAGGGCGTAATTCACCCCTCCACTTT.

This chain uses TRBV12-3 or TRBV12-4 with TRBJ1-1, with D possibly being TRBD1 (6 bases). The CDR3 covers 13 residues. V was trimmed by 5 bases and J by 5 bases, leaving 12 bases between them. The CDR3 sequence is CASSTGRGTEAFF. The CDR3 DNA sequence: TGTGCCAGCAGTACAGGGAGGGGGACTGAAGCTTTCTTT.

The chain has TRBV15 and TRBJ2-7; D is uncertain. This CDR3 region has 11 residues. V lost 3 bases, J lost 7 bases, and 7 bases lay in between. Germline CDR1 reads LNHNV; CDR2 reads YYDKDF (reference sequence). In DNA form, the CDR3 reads TGTGCCACCAGCAGGACTTTTGAGCAGTACTTC. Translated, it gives CATSRTFEQYF.

In DNA, the CDR3 is TGCGCCAGCAGCCAAGACTTCCGGGACAGGGGTGACTATGGCTACACCTTC. It is translated as CASSQDFRDRGDYGYTF. The chain carries TRBV4-3 and TRBJ1-2; 10 bases are shared with TRBD1. Per the germline V gene, CDR1 is LGHNA and CDR2 is YSLEER. The CDR3 runs to 17 residues. V lost 0 bases and J lost 3; bases outside the gene matches: 7.

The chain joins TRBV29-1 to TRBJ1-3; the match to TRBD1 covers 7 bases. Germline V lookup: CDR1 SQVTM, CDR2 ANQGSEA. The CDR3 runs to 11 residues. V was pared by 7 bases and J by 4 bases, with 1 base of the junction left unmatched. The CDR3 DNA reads TGCAGCGGGGGACAGGGAAACACCATATATTTT. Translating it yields CSGGQGNTIYF.

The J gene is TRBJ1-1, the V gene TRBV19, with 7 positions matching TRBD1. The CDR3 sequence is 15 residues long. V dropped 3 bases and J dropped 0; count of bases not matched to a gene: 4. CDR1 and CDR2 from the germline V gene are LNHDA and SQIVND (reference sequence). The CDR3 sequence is CASSIGGQLNTEAFF. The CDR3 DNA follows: TGTGCCAGTAGTATCGGGGGACAGCTGAACACTGAAGCTTTCTTT.

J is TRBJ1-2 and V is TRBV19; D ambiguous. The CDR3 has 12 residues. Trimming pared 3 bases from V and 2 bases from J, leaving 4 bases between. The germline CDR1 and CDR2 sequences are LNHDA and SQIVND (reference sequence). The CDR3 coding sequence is TGTGCCAGTAGTATCCTCAACTATGGCTACACCTTC. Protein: CASSILNYGYTF. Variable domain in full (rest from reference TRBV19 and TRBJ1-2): DGGITQSPKYLFRKEGQNVTLSCEQNLNHDAMYWYRQDPGQGLRLIYYSQIVNDFQKGDIAEGYSVSREKKESFPLTVTSAQKNPTAFYLCASSILNYGYTFGSGTRLTVV.

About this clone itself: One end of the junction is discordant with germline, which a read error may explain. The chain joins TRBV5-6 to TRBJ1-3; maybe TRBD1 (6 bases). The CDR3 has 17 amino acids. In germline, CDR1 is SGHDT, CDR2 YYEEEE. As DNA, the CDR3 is TGTGCCAGCAGCTTCTTTCTGACAGGCTCTTATGGAAACACTATATATTTT. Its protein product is CASSFFLTGSYGNTIYF. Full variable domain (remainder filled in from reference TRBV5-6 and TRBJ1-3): DAGVTQSPTHLIKTRGQQVTLRCSPKSGHDTVSWYQQALGQGPQFIFQYYEEEERQRGNFPDRFSGHQFPNYSSELNVNALLLGDSALYLCASSFFLTGSYGNTIYFGEGSWLTVV.

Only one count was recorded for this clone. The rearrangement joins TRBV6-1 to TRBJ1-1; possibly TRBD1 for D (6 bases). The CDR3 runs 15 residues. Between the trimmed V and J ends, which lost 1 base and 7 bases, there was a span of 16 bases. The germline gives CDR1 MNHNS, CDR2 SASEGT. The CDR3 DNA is TGTGCCAGCAGTGAAGAGGGGGGGGTCGCTGGTGAAGCTTTCTTT. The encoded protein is CASSEEGGVAGEAFF.

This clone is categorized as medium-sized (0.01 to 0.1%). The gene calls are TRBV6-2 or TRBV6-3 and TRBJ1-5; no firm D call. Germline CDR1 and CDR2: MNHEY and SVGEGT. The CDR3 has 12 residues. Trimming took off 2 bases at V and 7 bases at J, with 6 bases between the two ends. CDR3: CASSYEWQPQHF. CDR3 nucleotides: TGTGCCAGCAGTTACGAGTGGCAGCCCCAGCATTTT.

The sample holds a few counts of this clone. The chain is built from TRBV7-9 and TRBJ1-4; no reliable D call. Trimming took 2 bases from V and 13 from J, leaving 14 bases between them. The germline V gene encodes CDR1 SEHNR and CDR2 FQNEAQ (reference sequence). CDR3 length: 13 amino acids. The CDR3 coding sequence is TGTGCCAGCAGCTTAACGGCGGGAGTGAGACTGTTTTTT. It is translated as CASSLTAGVRLFF. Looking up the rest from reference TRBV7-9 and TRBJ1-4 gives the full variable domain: DTGVSQNPRHKITKRGQNVTFRCDPISEHNRLYWYRQTLGQGPEFLTYFQNEAQLEKSRLLSDRFSAERPKGSFSTLEIQRTEQGDSAMYLCASSLTAGVRLFFGSGTQLSVL.

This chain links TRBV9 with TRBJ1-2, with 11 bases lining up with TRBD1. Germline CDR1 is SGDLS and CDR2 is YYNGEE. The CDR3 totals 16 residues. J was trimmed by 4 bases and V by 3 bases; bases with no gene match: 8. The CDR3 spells CASSAPGTGGTYGYTF. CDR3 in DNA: TGTGCCAGCAGCGCCCCCGGGACAGGGGGAACCTATGGCTACACCTTC. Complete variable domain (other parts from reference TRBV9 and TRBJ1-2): DSGVTQTPKHLITATGQRVTLRCSPRSGDLSVYWYQQSLDQGLQFLIQYYNGEERAKGNILERFSAQQFPDLHSELNLSSLELGDSALYFCASSAPGTGGTYGYTFGSGTRLTVV.

The CDR3 nucleotides read TGCGCCAGCAGCTTGGGAGCCGGGGTGAACACTGAAGCTTTCTTT. This sequence encodes CASSLGAGVNTEAFF. The chain links TRBV5-1 to TRBJ1-1; no definite D call. Trimming shortened V by 0 bases and J by 0 bases, and 9 bases separated the two germline ends. Germline V lookup: CDR1 SGHRS, CDR2 YFSETQ. CDR3 length: 15 residues.

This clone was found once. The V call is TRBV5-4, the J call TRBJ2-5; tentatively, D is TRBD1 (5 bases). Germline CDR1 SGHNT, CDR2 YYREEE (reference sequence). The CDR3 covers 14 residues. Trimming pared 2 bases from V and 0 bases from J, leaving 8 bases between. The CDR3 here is CASSFSTDQETQYF. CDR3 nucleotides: TGTGCCAGCAGCTTTTCGACAGACCAAGAGACCCAGTACTTC.

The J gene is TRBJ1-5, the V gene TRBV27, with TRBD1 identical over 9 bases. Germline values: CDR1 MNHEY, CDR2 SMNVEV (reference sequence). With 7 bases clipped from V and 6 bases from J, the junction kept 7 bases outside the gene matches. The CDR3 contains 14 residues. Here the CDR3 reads CASKRTGGVQPQHF. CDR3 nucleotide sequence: TGTGCCAGCAAGAGAACAGGGGGCGTTCAGCCCCAGCATTTT.

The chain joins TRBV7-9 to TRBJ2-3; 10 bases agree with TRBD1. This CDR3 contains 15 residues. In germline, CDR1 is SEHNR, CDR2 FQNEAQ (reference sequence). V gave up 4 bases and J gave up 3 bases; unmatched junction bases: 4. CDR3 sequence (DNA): TGTGCCAGCAGCTCCGGGACAGGGGTGACAGATACGCAGTATTTT. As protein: CASSSGTGVTDTQYF.

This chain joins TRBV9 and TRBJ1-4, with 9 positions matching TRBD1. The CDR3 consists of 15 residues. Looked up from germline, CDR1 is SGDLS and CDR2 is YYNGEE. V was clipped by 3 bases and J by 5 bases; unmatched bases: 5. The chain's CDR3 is CASSAPTGGNEKLFF. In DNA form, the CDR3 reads TGTGCCAGCAGCGCTCCGACAGGGGGGAATGAAAAACTGTTTTTT.

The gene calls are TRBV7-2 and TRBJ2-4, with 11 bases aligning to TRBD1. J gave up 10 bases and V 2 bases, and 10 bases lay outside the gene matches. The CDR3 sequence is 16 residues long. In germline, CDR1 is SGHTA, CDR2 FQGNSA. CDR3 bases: TGTGCCAGCAGCTTACTTCTTCCCGGGACAGGGGGGATTCAGTACTTC. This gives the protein CASSLLLPGTGGIQYF. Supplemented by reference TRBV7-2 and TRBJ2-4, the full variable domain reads GAGVSQSPSNKVTEKGKDVELRCDPISGHTALYWYRQSLGQGLEFLIYFQGNSAPDKSGLPSDRFSAERTGGSVSTLTIQRTQQEDSAVYLCASSLLLPGTGGIQYFGAGTRLSVL.

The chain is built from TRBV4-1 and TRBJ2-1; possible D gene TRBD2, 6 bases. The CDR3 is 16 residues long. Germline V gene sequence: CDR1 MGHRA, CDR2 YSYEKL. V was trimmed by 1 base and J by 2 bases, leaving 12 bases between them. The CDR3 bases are TGCGCCAGCAGCCAAGGGGCGCGGGGACCCTACAATGAGCAGTTCTTC. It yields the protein CASSQGARGPYNEQFF.

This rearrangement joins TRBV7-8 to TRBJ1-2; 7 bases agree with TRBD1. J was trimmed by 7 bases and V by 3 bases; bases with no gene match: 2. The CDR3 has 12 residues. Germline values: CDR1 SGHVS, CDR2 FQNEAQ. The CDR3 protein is CASSFRQGGYTF. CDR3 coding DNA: TGTGCCAGCAGCTTTAGACAGGGTGGCTACACCTTC.

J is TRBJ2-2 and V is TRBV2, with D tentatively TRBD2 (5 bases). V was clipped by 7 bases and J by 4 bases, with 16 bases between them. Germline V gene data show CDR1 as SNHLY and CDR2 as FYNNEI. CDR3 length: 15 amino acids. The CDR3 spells CASTGSTTSTGELFF. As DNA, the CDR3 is TGTGCCAGCACAGGCAGCACTACTAGCACCGGGGAGCTGTTTTTT.

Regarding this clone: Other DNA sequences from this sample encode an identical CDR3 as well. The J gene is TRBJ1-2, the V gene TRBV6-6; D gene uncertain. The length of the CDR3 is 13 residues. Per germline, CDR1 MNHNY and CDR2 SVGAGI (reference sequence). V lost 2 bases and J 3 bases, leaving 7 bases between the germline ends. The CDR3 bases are TGTGCCAGCAGTTACGGGCAGGACTATGGCTACACCTTC. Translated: CASSYGQDYGYTF.

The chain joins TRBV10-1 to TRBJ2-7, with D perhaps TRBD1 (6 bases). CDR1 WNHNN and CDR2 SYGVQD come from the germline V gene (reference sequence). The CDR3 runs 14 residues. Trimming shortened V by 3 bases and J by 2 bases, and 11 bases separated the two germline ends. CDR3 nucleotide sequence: TGCGCCAGCAGTGAAGACAGGACAGCCTACGAGCAGTACTTC. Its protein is CASSEDRTAYEQYF.

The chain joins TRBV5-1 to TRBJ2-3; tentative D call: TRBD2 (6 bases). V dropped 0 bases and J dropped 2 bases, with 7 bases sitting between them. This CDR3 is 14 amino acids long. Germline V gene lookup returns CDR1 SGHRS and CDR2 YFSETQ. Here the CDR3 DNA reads TGCGCCAGCAGCTTGGGGCGGGACACAGATACGCAGTATTTT. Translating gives CASSLGRDTDTQYF.

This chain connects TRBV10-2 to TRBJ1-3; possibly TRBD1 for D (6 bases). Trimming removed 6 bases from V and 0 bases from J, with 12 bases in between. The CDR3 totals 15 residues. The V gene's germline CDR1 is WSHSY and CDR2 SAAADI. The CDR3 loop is CASRDSTSSGNTIYF. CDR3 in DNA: TGCGCCAGCAGGGACAGTACGTCCTCTGGAAACACCATATATTTT.

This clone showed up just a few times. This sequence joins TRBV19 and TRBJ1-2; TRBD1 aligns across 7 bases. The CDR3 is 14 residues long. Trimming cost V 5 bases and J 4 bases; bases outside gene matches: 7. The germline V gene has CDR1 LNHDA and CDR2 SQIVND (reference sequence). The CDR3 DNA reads TGTGCCAGTAGTTTAACCGGGACAGTCTATGGCTACACCTTC. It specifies CASSLTGTVYGYTF.